A single sample gave rise to the 17 T cell receptor beta chains below, sequenced in a study of T cell responses to AZD1222 COVID-19 vaccine. The method was immunoSEQ multiplex PCR; TCRdb's version includes in-frame clones alone and lacks a portion of them. The sample shows about 200,000 clones, 80% to 95% of them seen only once. This specimen was peripheral blood, taken 28 days after the second AZD1222 dose. The receptor set was obtained from an adult who received the AZD1222 COVID-19 vaccine.

The rearrangement links TRBV19 to TRBJ2-2, with D possibly being TRBD2 (5 bases). The V gene lost 3 bases and the J gene lost 5 bases, with 16 bases spanning the gap. This CDR3 comprises 16 residues. Germline V gives CDR1 LNHDA, CDR2 SQIVND (reference sequence). The DNA of the CDR3 is TGTGCCAGTAGTATTGTGGCGGGCGAACTGACCGGGGAGCTGTTTTTT. It encodes CASSIVAGELTGELFF.

This rearrangement joins TRBV30 to TRBJ1-2; TRBD1 is a possible D gene (5 bases). The CDR3 spans 16 residues. With 0 bases removed from V and 4 bases from J, the gap between germline ends came to 18 bases. Germline CDR1 reads GTSNPN; CDR2 reads SVGIG (reference sequence). The CDR3 DNA follows: TGTGCCTGGAGTGTAGGAGGATCAGGGAAGGCCTATGGCTACACCTTC. Residues: CAWSVGGSGKAYGYTF.

The chain uses TRBV10-3 and TRBJ1-1; perhaps TRBD1 as D (6 bases). Germline values: CDR1 ENHRY, CDR2 SYGVKD. This CDR3 is built from 13 residues. V was clipped by 7 bases and J by 2 bases, with 11 bases between them. CDR3 amino acids: CAINRQENTEAFF. In DNA form, the CDR3 reads TGTGCCATCAATCGACAGGAAAACACTGAAGCTTTCTTT.

Concerning this clone itself: Additional DNA sequences in this sample encode the identical CDR3. The V call is TRBV6-1, the J call TRBJ1-6; D uncertain. Trimming left V 1 base short and J 0 bases short, with 10 bases between. Germline V gene data show CDR1 as MNHNS and CDR2 as SASEGT. This CDR3 is built from 17 residues. The CDR3 reads CASSEVGGSSYNSPLHF. The CDR3 nucleotides read TGTGCCAGCAGTGAAGTGGGCGGCAGCTCCTATAATTCACCCCTCCACTTT.

This chain connects TRBV20-1 to TRBJ2-5; 7 nucleotides agree with TRBD2. Germline CDR1 and CDR2: DFQATT and SNEGSKA (reference sequence). The CDR3 is 13 residues long. V gave up 3 bases and J gave up 4 bases; unmatched junction bases: 5. Written as DNA, the CDR3 is TGCAGTGCTAGTGGGCCGGGGGGAGAGACCCAGTACTTC. This gives the protein CSASGPGGETQYF.

This chain uses TRBV24-1 with TRBJ1-3; tentative D call: TRBD1 (5 bases). V was clipped by 9 bases and J by 4 bases, with 12 bases between them. CDR1 and CDR2 from the germline V gene are KGHDR and SFDVKD. The CDR3 contains 13 residues. CDR3 region: CATYRQWGNTIYF. CDR3 nucleotide sequence: TGTGCCACCTATAGACAGTGGGGAAACACCATATATTTT.

The chain is built from TRBV4-1 and TRBJ2-7; D perhaps matches TRBD1 (6 bases). Germline V gene sequence: CDR1 MGHRA, CDR2 YSYEKL. Trimming pared 0 bases from V and 2 bases from J, leaving 20 bases between. The CDR3 loop spans 18 amino acids. The DNA of the CDR3 is TGCGCCAGCAGCCAAGACTCCCGACCCGGAGAGGGGGCCTACGAGCAGTACTTC. Its protein is CASSQDSRPGEGAYEQYF.

The chain combines TRBV6-5 with TRBJ2-1; the D gene is possibly TRBD2 (6 bases). Germline assignment: CDR1 MNHEY and CDR2 SVGAGI. The CDR3 sequence is 16 residues long. V was pared by 4 bases and J by 4 bases, with 17 bases between. The CDR3: CASSSALARRYNEQFF. The CDR3 nucleotides are TGTGCCAGCAGTTCGGCCCTAGCGCGACGTTACAATGAGCAGTTCTTC.

The V call is TRBV11-2, the J call TRBJ2-7; a possible D gene is TRBD1 (5 bases). V lost 5 bases and J lost 2, with 7 bases in between. Germline CDR1 SGHAT, CDR2 FQNNGV. This CDR3 has 12 residues. CDR3 coding DNA: TGTGCCAGCAGCCACAGGACCTACGAGCAGTACTTC. It translates to CASSHRTYEQYF.

This clone was counted once. This chain links TRBV5-5 with TRBJ1-2, with TRBD1 identical over 9 bases. Germline V gene sequence: CDR1 SGHKS, CDR2 YYEKEE (reference sequence). There are 13 residues in the CDR3. Trimming cost V 5 bases and J 4 bases; bases outside gene matches: 3. The CDR3 DNA follows: TGTGCCAGCAGAACAGGGGGCGGCTATGGCTACACCTTC. This gives the protein CASRTGGGYGYTF. Full variable domain (remainder filled in from reference TRBV5-5 and TRBJ1-2): DAGVTQSPTHLIKTRGQQVTLRCSPISGHKSVSWYQQVLGQGPQFIFQYYEKEERGRGNFPDRFSARQFPNYSSELNVNALLLGDSALYLCASRTGGGYGYTFGSGTRLTVV.

V is TRBV5-1 and J is TRBJ1-6, with 7 positions matching TRBD1. Trimming removed 4 bases from V and 8 bases from J; junction bases left unmatched: 6. CDR3 size: 14 residues. Germline V gene lookup returns CDR1 SGHRS and CDR2 YFSETQ. The CDR3 sequence is CASSQDRFDSPLHF. The CDR3 coding sequence is TGCGCCAGCAGCCAGGACAGGTTCGATTCACCCCTCCACTTT.

The V and J genes are TRBV6-8 and TRBJ1-1; D is ambiguous. CDR3 length: 12 residues. Germline values: CDR1 MNHGY, CDR2 SAAAGT. V lost 6 bases, J lost 2 bases, and 7 bases lay in between. CDR3 loop: CASSAYNTEAFF. CDR3 nucleotide sequence: TGTGCCAGCAGCGCATACAACACTGAAGCTTTCTTT.

This chain connects TRBV19 to TRBJ2-7, with D maybe TRBD1 (5 bases). The V end was cut by 6 bases, the J end by 5 bases, with 14 bases between. CDR1 is LNHDA and CDR2 is SQIVND in the germline V gene (reference sequence). The CDR3 is 13 residues long. The CDR3 here is CASRNPGSDEQYF. In DNA, the CDR3 is TGTGCCAGTAGAAATCCAGGGTCCGACGAGCAGTACTTC.

This sequence joins TRBV6-5 and TRBJ1-1; 7 bases fit TRBD1. Trimming took 2 bases from V and 4 from J; bases not matched to a gene: 7. The CDR3 loop spans 15 amino acids. The germline V gene has CDR1 MNHEY and CDR2 SVGAGI. CDR3 sequence: CASSYIQGVGTEAFF. Written as DNA, the CDR3 is TGTGCCAGCAGTTACATTCAGGGGGTGGGCACTGAAGCTTTCTTT.

The rearrangement links TRBV5-8 to TRBJ1-4; 11 bases fit TRBD1. This CDR3 contains 16 residues. V was clipped by 4 bases and J by 5 bases; unmatched bases: 7. Germline assignment: CDR1 SGHTS and CDR2 YDEGEE. The CDR3: CASSPGQGASNEKLFF. CDR3 DNA sequence: TGTGCCAGCAGCCCCGGACAGGGGGCTTCAAATGAAAAACTGTTTTTT.

CDR3 residues: CASSSTGWVDTIYF. In nucleotides, the CDR3 is TGTGCCAGCAGTTCGACAGGTTGGGTAGACACCATATATTTT. V is TRBV6-1 and J is TRBJ1-3, with a possible D match to TRBD1 (6 bases). V dropped 5 bases and J dropped 8 bases, with 16 bases sitting between them. CDR3 length: 14 amino acids. CDR1 MNHNS and CDR2 SASEGT come from the germline V gene.

The V gene is TRBV10-3, the J gene TRBJ1-1, with 7 positions matching TRBD1. The CDR3 sequence is 19 residues long. Germline V lookup: CDR1 ENHRY, CDR2 SYGVKD. V dropped 0 bases and J dropped 4; count of bases not matched to a gene: 17. CDR3: CAISESKGAPGYEGTEAFF. The CDR3 nucleotides read TGTGCCATCAGTGAGTCGAAGGGGGCGCCGGGTTACGAGGGCACTGAAGCTTTCTTT.